Listed below are T cell receptor beta chains from one sample, sequenced in a study of cytomegalovirus exposure and HLA in healthy donors. The repertoire was sequenced with immunoSEQ multiplex PCR; TCRdb's copy has only in-frame clones and lacks some. Among roughly 120,000 clones, around 90% were seen once, and the ten largest hold under 2%. The sequenced sample consisted of PBMCs. Receptor source: a woman between 18 and 30 years old in good health and CMV-seronegative. CDR3s include the opening cysteine and the closing phenylalanine or tryptophan. A D gene is named only where the DNA matches it firmly. Expanded clones get a size class; other rows say once, few or many, or leave the size out.

>TRBV5-4|.|.|TRBJ1-6
TGTGCCAGCAGCCCTGGGGGAGGGGGAAGGTATTCACCCCTCCACTTT
CASSPGGGGRYSPLHF
>TRBV2|.|TRBD2|TRBJ2-2
TGTGCCAGCAGCCAAGGGCTAGCGGACACCGGGGAGCTGTTTTTT
CASSQGLADTGELFF
>TRBV5-1|.|.|TRBJ1-5
TGCGCCAGCAGCCCGACTCCAAATAGCAATCAGCCCCAGCATTTT
CASSPTPNSNQPQHF
>TRBV28|once|TRBD2|TRBJ2-7
TGTGCCAGCAGCGTAACTAGCGGGAGTATCTACGAGCAGTACTTC
CASSVTSGSIYEQYF
>TRBV7-3|few|TRBD2|TRBJ2-1
TGTGCCAGCAGCGCCCGTCCTGGGACTAGCGGTAATGAGCAGTTCTTC
CASSARPGTSGNEQFF
>TRBV18|.|.|TRBJ1-5
TGTGCCAGCTCACAACGATCAGGGAGCAATCAGCCCCAGCATTTT
CASSQRSGSNQPQHF
>TRBV6-8|.|.|TRBJ2-2
TGTGCCAACCCCAAACAGGTCAGGAGCGGGGAGCTGTTTTTT
CANPKQVRSGELFF
>TRBV9|.|.|TRBJ2-5
TGTGCCAGCAGCGTAGGTGAGCGGGTTGAGACCCAGTACTTC
CASSVGERVETQYF
>TRBV9|.|TRBD1|TRBJ1-4
TGTGCCAGCAGCGTGACAGGGGGCGCGACTAATGAAAAACTGTTTTTT
CASSVTGGATNEKLFF
>TRBV11-2|few|.|TRBJ1-1
TGTGCCAGCAGCTTGAGCGGGGTCATAGATGAAGCTTTCTTT
CASSLSGVIDEAFF
>TRBV6-5|.|TRBD2|TRBJ2-5
TGTGCCAGCAGTAGAAGCGGGGCCCAAGAGACCCAGTACTTC
CASSRSGAQETQYF
>TRBV9|.|TRBD1|TRBJ1-1
TGTGCCAGCAGTCGGACAGGCCTGAACACTGAAGCTTTCTTT
CASSRTGLNTEAFF
>TRBV2|few|.|TRBJ1-5
TGTGCCAGCAGTGACGGTCTGTATAGCAATCAGCCCCAGCATTTT
CASSDGLYSNQPQHF
>TRBV2|.|.|TRBJ1-4
TGTGCCAGCAGTGAAACTATTGCAGGGGAAAAACTGTTTTTT
CASSETIAGEKLFF
>TRBV29-1|.|.|TRBJ2-7
TGCAGCGTTGGAGTGGGGGCCCCGACCGAGCAGTACTTC
CSVGVGAPTEQYF